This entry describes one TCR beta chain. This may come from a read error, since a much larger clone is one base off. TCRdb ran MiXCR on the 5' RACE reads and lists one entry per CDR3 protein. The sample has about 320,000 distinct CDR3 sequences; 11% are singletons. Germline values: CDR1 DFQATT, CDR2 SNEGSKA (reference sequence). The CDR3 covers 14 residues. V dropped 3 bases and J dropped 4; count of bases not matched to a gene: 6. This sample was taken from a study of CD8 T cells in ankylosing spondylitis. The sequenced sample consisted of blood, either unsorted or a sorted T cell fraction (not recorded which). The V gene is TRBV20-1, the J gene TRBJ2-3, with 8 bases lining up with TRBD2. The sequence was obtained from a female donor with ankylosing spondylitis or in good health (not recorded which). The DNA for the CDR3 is TGCAGTGCTAGCCGGGGGGGTTTGGCAGATACGCAGTATTTT. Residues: CSASRGGLADTQYF.